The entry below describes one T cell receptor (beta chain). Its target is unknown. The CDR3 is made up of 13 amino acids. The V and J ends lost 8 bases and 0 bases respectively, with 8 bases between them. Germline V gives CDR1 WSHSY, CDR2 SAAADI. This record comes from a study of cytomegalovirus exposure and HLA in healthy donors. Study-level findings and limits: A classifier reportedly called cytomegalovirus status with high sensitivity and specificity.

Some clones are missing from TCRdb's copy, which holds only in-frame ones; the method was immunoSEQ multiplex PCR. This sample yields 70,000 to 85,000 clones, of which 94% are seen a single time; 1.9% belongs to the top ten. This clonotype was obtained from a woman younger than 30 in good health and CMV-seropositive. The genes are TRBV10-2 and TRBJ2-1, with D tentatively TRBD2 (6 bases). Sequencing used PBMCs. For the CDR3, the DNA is TGCGCCAGCGGGGGGAGCTCCTACAATGAGCAGTTCTTC. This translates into CASGGSSYNEQFF.